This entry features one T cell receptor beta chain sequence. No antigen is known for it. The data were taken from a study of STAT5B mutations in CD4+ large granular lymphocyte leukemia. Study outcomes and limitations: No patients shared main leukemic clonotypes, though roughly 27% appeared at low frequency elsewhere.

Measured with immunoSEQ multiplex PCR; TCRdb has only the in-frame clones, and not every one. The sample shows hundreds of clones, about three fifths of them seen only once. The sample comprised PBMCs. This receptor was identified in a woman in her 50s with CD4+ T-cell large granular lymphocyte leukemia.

CDR3 in amino acids: CASSYGQGDEQYF. The CDR3 nucleotides are TGTGCCAGCAGCTACGGACAGGGGGACGAGCAGTACTTC. The chain combines TRBV5-6 with TRBJ2-7, with TRBD1 identical over 10 bases. The CDR3 runs to 13 residues. V dropped 3 bases and J dropped 5; count of bases not matched to a gene: 2. Germline CDR1 and CDR2: SGHDT and YYEEEE.